These 9 T cell receptor beta chains share one sample of origin, sequenced in a study of PD-L1 blockade in urothelial cancer (dated by TCRdb to about 2017). The method was the immunoSEQ multiplex PCR assay. The table was pulled from immuneACCESS by TCRdb, which kept in-frame rearrangements only. Such tables lose some clones; where checked, under half of the loss comes from unresolved V genes, and the rest has no known cause. Present in this sample are tens of thousands of clones, approximately 82% of which were seen just once. Of the sample, 3% to 3.5% falls within the top ten clones. Sample: PBMCs, taken around atezolizumab (anti-PD-L1) treatment. These receptors originate from a man aged 70 or older with urothelial cancer.

The genes are TRBV18 and TRBJ2-7; D uncertain. CDR3 size: 13 residues. Looked up from germline, CDR1 is KGHSH and CDR2 is LQKENI. V gave up 2 bases and J gave up 3 bases, with 8 bases separating them. CDR3 loop: CASSPTAYYEQYF. CDR3 coding DNA: TGTGCCAGCTCACCAACAGCTTACTACGAGCAGTACTTC.

The rearrangement joins TRBV13 to TRBJ2-2; D unclear. Germline V gene data show CDR1 as PRHDT and CDR2 as FYEKMQ (reference sequence). The CDR3 totals 14 residues. Trimming cost V 0 bases and J 6 bases, with 8 bases left between them. In nucleotides, the CDR3 is TGTGCCAGCAGCTTAGGCCACGGGTCCGGGGAGCTGTTTTTT. It yields the protein CASSLGHGSGELFF.

V gene TRBV27 combines with J gene TRBJ2-6; D gene unclear. Trimming removed 5 bases at V and 3 bases at J, with 11 bases between. CDR1 is MNHEY, CDR2 SMNVEV, per germline (reference sequence). CDR3 length equals 15 residues. DNA for the CDR3: TGTGCCAGCAGTACCCAGAGGAGTGGGGCCAACGTCCTGACTTTC. Protein sequence: CASSTQRSGANVLTF.

V is TRBV19 and J is TRBJ2-1; D possibly corresponds to TRBD2 (6 bases). V lost 7 bases and J 6 bases, leaving 19 bases between the germline ends. Germline CDR1 and CDR2: LNHDA and SQIVND (reference sequence). CDR3 size: 15 residues. CDR3 amino acids: CASNPGAGTPNEQFF. CDR3 bases: TGTGCCAGTAACCCCGGGGCGGGAACCCCCAATGAGCAGTTCTTC.

This clone has just one count. This chain connects TRBV5-1 to TRBJ2-3; D might be TRBD2 (6 bases). CDR3 length: 14 amino acids. Germline V gene lookup returns CDR1 SGHRS and CDR2 YFSETQ. Trimming cost V 0 bases and J 4 bases, with 9 bases left between them. CDR3 in DNA: TGCGCCAGCAGCTTGGAGGAGGGGTCAGATACGCAGTATTTT. As protein: CASSLEEGSDTQYF.

The chain uses TRBV6-1 and TRBJ1-1; D may be TRBD1 (6 bases). Trimming pared 6 bases from V and 1 base from J, leaving 9 bases between. The germline V gene has CDR1 MNHNS and CDR2 SASEGT. This CDR3 region has 13 residues. CDR3 in DNA: TGTGCCAGCAGCGCCAGGGGGAACACTGAAGCTTTCTTT. Translation gives CASSARGNTEAFF.

J is TRBJ2-7 and V is TRBV6-5, with D possibly TRBD1 on 6 matching bases. Germline V gene lookup returns CDR1 MNHEY and CDR2 SVGAGI. V lost 4 bases to trimming and J lost 7 bases, with 17 bases between them. The CDR3 loop spans 14 amino acids. The CDR3 is CASSSHDRIREQYF. DNA for the CDR3: TGTGCCAGCAGTTCCCACGACAGGATCAGGGAGCAGTACTTC.

This chain uses TRBV7-9 with TRBJ1-1, with 9 positions matching TRBD1. This CDR3 contains 14 residues. Germline CDR1 and CDR2: SEHNR and FQNEAQ (reference sequence). The ends lost 5 bases at V and 4 bases at J; junction bases unmatched: 5. The CDR3 loop is CASSATGGSTEAFF. The CDR3 DNA is TGTGCCAGCAGCGCGACAGGGGGGAGCACTGAAGCTTTCTTT.

The genes are TRBV27 and TRBJ1-1; D is unclear. CDR3 size: 13 residues. Per germline, CDR1 MNHEY and CDR2 SMNVEV (reference sequence). The ends were cut back, 8 bases at V and 1 base at J, with 11 bases in the middle. The CDR3 protein is CASSNRPNTEAFF. In nucleotides, the CDR3 is TGTGCCAGCTCCAACAGACCGAACACTGAAGCTTTCTTT.